These 11 T cell receptor beta chains share one sample of origin, sequenced in a study of memory CD4+ T cells and cytomegalovirus serostatus. The sort gate was single viable CD3+CD4+CD8-CD45RO+ cells for memory CD4+ T cells. Method: immunoSEQ multiplex PCR; TCRdb's copy keeps in-frame clones and lacks some. The sample lists more than 55,000 clones, 82% occurring once. The specimen was memory CD4+ T cells from blood. These receptor sequences come from an adult in good health and CMV-seronegative.

The chain recombines TRBV7-2 with TRBJ2-7; TRBD1 matches 10 bases. V lost 3 bases, J lost 6 bases, and 5 bases stayed unmatched. Germline V lookup: CDR1 SGHTA, CDR2 FQGNSA. CDR3 length: 14 amino acids. In DNA, the CDR3 is TGTGCCAGCAGCTTCGGGACAGGGGTAAGCGAGCAGTACTTC. This gives the protein CASSFGTGVSEQYF.

The rearrangement uses TRBV9 and TRBJ2-3; no reliable D call. V shed 2 bases and J shed 3 bases, with 7 bases lying between them. CDR1 and CDR2 from the germline V gene are SGDLS and YYNGEE. The CDR3 length is 13 residues. The DNA for the CDR3 is TGTGCCAGCAGCGTCTACGTTACAGATACGCAGTATTTT. Its translation: CASSVYVTDTQYF.

The chain recombines TRBV28 with TRBJ1-3; D possibly corresponds to TRBD1 (5 bases). The germline CDR1 and CDR2 sequences are MDHEN and SYDVKM. The V gene lost 8 bases and the J gene lost 0 bases, with 17 bases spanning the gap. The CDR3 is made up of 16 amino acids. CDR3 loop: CASHGPDSYSGNTIYF. CDR3 DNA sequence: TGTGCCAGCCACGGTCCAGACAGTTACTCTGGAAACACCATATATTTT.

This clone was found a few times. The chain joins TRBV6-5 to TRBJ1-5, with no clear D. The V gene's germline CDR1 is MNHEY and CDR2 SVGAGI. Trimming cost V 1 base and J 9 bases, with 7 bases left between them. This CDR3 contains 12 residues. The CDR3 DNA reads TGTGCCAGCAGTTACTATGGAGGGCCCCAGCATTTT. This sequence encodes CASSYYGGPQHF.

V and J are TRBV6-1 and TRBJ1-4, with D tentatively TRBD1 (5 bases). The V gene lost 7 bases and the J gene lost 5 bases, with 17 bases spanning the gap. Germline V CDR1 and CDR2: MNHNS, SASEGT. The CDR3 is 15 residues long. The CDR3 sequence is CASTPSGGSNEKLFF. Here the CDR3 DNA reads TGTGCCAGCACCCCAAGCGGGGGGTCGAATGAAAAACTGTTTTTT.

The chain employs TRBV16 and TRBJ1-2, with 7 bases aligning to TRBD1. J gave up 2 bases and V 4 bases, and 7 bases lay outside the gene matches. The CDR3 totals 15 residues. Per germline, CDR1 KGHSY and CDR2 FQNENV. CDR3 nucleotides: TGTGCCAGCAGCCCTAACGACAGGGTGAACTATGGCTACACCTTC. Residues: CASSPNDRVNYGYTF.

V usage is TRBV9 and J usage is TRBJ1-5; D is unclear. The CDR3 length is 16 residues. Per germline, CDR1 SGDLS and CDR2 YYNGEE. The ends were cut back, 2 bases at V and 6 bases at J, with 18 bases in the middle. CDR3 DNA: TGTGCCAGCAGCGTTCTAAGGGTCCCACCTCTTCAGCCCCAGCATTTT. Translation: CASSVLRVPPLQPQHF.

The chain employs TRBV2 and TRBJ1-3; D is perhaps TRBD1 (5 bases). The length of the CDR3 is 13 residues. Trimming stripped 6 bases from V and 6 bases from J, with 12 bases between. Germline V lookup: CDR1 SNHLY, CDR2 FYNNEI. The DNA for the CDR3 is TGTGCCAGCAGAGGGGCAGCCAAAAACACCATATATTTT. This encodes CASRGAAKNTIYF.

The V gene is TRBV6-1, the J gene TRBJ2-3, with D possibly matching TRBD2 (7 bases). V shed 6 bases and J shed 1 base, with 14 bases lying between them. The CDR3 length is 15 residues. From germline, CDR1 is MNHNS and CDR2 SASEGT. CDR3 protein: CASRSGGGGTDTQYF. The CDR3 coding sequence is TGTGCCAGCAGGAGTGGGGGGGGCGGCACAGATACGCAGTATTTT.

A word on this clone: The same CDR3 arises from other DNA sequences in this sample as well. This chain uses TRBV10-3 with TRBJ1-2; D call uncertain. V was pared by 3 bases and J by 7 bases, with 9 bases between. CDR1 is ENHRY and CDR2 is SYGVKD in the germline V gene. There are 12 residues in the CDR3. CDR3: CAISESSGGYTF. Written as DNA, the CDR3 is TGTGCCATCAGTGAATCGTCCGGTGGCTACACCTTC.

CDR3 coding DNA: TGTGCCAGTAGTTCGCAGGGAATGGGATCAGATACGCAGTATTTT. It codes for CASSSQGMGSDTQYF. This chain joins TRBV19 and TRBJ2-3; possible D gene TRBD1, 5 bases. The ends were cut back, 5 bases at V and 4 bases at J, with 16 bases in the middle. Germline V gene sequence: CDR1 LNHDA, CDR2 SQIVND (reference sequence). This CDR3 spans 15 amino acids.